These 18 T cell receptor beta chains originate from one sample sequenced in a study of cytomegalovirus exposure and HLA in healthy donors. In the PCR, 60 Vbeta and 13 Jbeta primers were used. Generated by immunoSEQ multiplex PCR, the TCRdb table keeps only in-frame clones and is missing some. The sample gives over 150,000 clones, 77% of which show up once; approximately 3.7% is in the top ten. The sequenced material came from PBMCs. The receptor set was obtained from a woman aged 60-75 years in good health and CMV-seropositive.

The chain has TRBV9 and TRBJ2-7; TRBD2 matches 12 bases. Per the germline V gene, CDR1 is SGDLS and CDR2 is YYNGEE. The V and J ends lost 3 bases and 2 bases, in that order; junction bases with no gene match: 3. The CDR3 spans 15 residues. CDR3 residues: CASSGGLAGPYEQYF. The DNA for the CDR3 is TGTGCCAGCAGCGGCGGACTAGCGGGACCCTACGAGCAGTACTTC.

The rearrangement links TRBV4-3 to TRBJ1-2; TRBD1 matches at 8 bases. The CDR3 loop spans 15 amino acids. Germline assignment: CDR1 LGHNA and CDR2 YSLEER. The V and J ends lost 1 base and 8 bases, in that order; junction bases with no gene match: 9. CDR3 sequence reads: CASSQAGSGGRGYTF. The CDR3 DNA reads TGCGCCAGCAGCCAAGCCGGATCAGGGGGCAGGGGCTACACCTTC.

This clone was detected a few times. In nucleotides, the CDR3 is TGTGCCACCAGCAGGGAACAGAGAGCCACTAATGAAAAACTGTTTTTT. Its protein is CATSREQRATNEKLFF. V and J are TRBV15 and TRBJ1-4; D uncertain. V was cut by 3 bases and J by 2 bases, with 13 bases left in between. In germline, CDR1 is LNHNV, CDR2 YYDKDF (reference sequence). The length of the CDR3 is 16 residues. The full variable domain, completed using reference TRBV15 and TRBJ1-4, is DAMVIQNPRYQVTQFGKPVTLSCSQTLNHNVMYWYQQKSSQAPKLLFHYYDKDFNNEADTPDNFQSRRPNTSFCFLDIRSPGLGDTAMYLCATSREQRATNEKLFFGSGTQLSVL.

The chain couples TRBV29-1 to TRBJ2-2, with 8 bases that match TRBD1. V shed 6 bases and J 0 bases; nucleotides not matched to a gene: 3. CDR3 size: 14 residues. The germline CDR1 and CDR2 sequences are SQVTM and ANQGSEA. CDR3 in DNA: TGCAGCGTAGAGGACAGGGCGAACACCGGGGAGCTGTTTTTT. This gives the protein CSVEDRANTGELFF.

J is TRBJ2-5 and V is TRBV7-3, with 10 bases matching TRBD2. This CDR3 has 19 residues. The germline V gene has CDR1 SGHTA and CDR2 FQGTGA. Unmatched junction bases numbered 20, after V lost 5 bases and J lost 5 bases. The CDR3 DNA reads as TGTGCCAGCAGCCCTATGGGGGGCGATAGCGGGGGGTGGTTGGAGACCCAGTACTTC. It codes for CASSPMGGDSGGWLETQYF.

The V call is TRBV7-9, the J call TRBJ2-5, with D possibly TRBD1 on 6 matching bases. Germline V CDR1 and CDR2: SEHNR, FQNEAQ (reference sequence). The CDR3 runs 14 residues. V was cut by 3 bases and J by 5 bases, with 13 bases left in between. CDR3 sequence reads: CASSFPGASETQYF. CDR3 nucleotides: TGTGCCAGCAGCTTCCCAGGGGCTAGTGAGACCCAGTACTTC.

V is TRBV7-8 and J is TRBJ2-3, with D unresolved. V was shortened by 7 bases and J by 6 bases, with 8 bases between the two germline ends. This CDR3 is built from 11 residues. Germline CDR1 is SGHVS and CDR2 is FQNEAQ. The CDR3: CASKQSDTQYF. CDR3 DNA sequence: TGTGCCAGCAAACAGTCTGATACGCAGTATTTT.

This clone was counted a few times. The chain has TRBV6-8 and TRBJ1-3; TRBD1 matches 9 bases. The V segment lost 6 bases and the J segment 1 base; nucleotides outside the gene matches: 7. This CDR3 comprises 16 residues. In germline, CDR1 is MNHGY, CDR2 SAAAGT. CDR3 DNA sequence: TGTGCCAGCAGACGTGACAGGGGGTGTTCTGGAAACACCATATATTTT. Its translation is CASRRDRGCSGNTIYF.

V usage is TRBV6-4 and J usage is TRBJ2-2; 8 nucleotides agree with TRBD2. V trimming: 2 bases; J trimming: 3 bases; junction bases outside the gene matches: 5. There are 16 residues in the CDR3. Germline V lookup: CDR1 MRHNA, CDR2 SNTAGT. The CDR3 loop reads CASSDRRGAHTGELFF. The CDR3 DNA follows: TGTGCCAGCAGTGACCGGCGGGGGGCTCACACCGGGGAGCTGTTTTTT.

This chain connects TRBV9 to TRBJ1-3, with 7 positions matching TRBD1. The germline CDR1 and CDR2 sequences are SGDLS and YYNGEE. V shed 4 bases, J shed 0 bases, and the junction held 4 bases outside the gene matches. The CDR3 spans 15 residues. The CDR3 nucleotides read TGTGCCAGCAGCCCTCGGGACAGCTCTGGAAACACCATATATTTT. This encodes CASSPRDSSGNTIYF.

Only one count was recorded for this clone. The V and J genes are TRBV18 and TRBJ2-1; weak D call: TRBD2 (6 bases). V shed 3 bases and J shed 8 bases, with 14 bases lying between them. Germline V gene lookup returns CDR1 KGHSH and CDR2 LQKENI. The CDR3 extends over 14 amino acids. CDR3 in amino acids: CASSPRLENDEQFF. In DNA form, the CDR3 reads TGTGCCAGCTCACCTCGACTAGAGAACGATGAGCAGTTCTTC.

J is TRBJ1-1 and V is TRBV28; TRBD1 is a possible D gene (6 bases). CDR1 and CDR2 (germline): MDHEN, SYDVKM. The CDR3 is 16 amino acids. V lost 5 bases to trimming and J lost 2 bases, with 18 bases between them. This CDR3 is CASSPQGGGGNTEAFF. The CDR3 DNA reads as TGTGCCAGCAGTCCACAGGGCGGGGGTGGAAACACTGAAGCTTTCTTT. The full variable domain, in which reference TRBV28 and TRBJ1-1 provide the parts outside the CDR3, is DVKVTQSSRYLVKRTGEKVFLECVQDMDHENMFWYRQDPGLGLRLIYFSYDVKMKEKGDIPEGYSVSREKKERFSLILESASTNQTSMYLCASSPQGGGGNTEAFFGQGTRLTVV.

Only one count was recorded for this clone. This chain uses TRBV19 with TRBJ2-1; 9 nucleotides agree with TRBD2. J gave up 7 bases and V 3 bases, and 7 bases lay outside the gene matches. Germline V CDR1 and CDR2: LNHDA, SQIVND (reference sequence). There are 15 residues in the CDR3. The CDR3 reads CASSIEAGGWNEQFF. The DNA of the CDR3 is TGTGCCAGTAGTATCGAAGCGGGAGGATGGAATGAGCAGTTCTTC.

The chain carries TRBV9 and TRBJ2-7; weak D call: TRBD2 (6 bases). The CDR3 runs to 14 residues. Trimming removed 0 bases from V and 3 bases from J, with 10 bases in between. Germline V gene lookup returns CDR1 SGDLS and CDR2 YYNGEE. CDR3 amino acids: CASSVGAEGYEQYF. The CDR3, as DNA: TGTGCCAGCAGCGTAGGAGCGGAGGGCTACGAGCAGTACTTC.

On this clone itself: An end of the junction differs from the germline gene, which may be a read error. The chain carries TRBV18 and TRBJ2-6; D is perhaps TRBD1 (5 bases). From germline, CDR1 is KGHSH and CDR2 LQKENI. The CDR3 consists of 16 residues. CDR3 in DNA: TGTGCCAGCTCACCCGCTGTACGCTCTGGGGCCAACGGCCTGACTTTC. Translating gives CASSPAVRSGANGLTF.

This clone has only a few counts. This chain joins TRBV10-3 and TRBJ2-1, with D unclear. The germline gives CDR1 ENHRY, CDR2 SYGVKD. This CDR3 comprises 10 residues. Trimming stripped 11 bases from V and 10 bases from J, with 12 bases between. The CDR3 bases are TGTGCCTCCAAACCGCGGGAGCAGTTCTTC. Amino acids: CASKPREQFF.

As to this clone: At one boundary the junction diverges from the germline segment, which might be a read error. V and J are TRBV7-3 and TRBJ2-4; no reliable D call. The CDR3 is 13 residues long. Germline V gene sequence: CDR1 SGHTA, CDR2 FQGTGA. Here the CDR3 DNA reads TGTGCCAGCAGCCCGACCCCGAAGAACAGTCAGTACTTC. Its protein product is CASSPTPKNSQYF.

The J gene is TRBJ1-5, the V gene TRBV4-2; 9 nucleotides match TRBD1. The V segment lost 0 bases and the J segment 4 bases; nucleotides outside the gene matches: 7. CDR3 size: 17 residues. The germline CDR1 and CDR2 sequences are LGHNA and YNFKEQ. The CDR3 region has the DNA TGTGCCAGCAGCCAAGAATCTTTGGACAGGGGAAATCAGCCCCAGCATTTT. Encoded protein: CASSQESLDRGNQPQHF.